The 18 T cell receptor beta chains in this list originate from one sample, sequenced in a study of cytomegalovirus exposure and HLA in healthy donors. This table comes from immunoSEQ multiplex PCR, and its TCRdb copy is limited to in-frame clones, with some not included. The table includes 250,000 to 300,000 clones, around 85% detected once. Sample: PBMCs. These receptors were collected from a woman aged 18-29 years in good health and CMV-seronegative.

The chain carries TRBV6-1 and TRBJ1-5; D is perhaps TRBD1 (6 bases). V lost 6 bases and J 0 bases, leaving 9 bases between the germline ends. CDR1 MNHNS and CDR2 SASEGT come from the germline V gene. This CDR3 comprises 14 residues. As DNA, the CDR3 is TGTGCCAGCAGGCGGACAGTTAGCAATCAGCCCCAGCATTTT. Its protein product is CASRRTVSNQPQHF.

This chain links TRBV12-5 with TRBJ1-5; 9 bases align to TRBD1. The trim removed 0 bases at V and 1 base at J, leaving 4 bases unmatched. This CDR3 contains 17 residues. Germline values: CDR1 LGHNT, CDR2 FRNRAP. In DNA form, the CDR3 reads TGTGCTAGTGGTTTGGTTGGGACAGGGAACAGCAATCAGCCCCAGCATTTT. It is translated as CASGLVGTGNSNQPQHF.

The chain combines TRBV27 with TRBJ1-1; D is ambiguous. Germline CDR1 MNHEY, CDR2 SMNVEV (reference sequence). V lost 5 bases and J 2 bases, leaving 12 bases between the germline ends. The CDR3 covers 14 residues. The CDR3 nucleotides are TGTGCCAGCAGTCGACGGGGTTCTAACACTGAAGCTTTCTTT. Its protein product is CASSRRGSNTEAFF.

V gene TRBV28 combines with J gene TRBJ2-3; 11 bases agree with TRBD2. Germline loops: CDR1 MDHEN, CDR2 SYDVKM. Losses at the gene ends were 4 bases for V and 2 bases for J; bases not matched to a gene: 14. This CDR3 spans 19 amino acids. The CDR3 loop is CASSSILGTSGIYTDTQYF. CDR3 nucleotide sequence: TGTGCCAGCAGTTCGATCCTCGGGACTAGCGGAATATACACAGATACGCAGTATTTT.

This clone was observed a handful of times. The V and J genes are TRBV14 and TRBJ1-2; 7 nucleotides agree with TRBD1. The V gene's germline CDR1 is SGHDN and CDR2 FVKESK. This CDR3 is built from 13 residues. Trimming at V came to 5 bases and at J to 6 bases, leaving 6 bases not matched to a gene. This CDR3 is CASSEQGQDGYTF. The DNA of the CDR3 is TGTGCCAGCAGCGAACAGGGGCAGGATGGCTACACCTTC. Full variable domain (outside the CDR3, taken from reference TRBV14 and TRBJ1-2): EAGVTQFPSHSVIEKGQTVTLRCDPISGHDNLYWYRRVMGKEIKFLLHFVKESKQDESGMPNNRFLAERTGGTYSTLKVQPAELEDSGVYFCASSEQGQDGYTFGSGTRLTVV.

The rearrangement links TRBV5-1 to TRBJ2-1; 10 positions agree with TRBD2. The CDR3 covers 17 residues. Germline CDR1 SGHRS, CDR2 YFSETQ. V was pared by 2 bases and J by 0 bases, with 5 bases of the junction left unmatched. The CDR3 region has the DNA TGCGCCAGCAGCTTTCGGACTAGCGGACTCTCCTACAATGAGCAGTTCTTC. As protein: CASSFRTSGLSYNEQFF.

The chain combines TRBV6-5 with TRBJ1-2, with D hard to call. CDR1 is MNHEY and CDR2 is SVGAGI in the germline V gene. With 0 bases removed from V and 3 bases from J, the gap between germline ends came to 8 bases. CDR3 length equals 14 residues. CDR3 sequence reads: CASSYSYQDYGYTF. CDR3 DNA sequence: TGTGCCAGCAGTTACTCGTATCAGGACTATGGCTACACCTTC.

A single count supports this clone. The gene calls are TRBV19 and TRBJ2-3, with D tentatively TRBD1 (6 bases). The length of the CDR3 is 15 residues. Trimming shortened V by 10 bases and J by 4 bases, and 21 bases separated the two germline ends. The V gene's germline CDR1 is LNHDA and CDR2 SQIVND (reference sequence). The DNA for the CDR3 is TGTGCCACAGCCGTCCGGGCAGGGGTGGCAGATACGCAGTATTTT. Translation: CATAVRAGVADTQYF.

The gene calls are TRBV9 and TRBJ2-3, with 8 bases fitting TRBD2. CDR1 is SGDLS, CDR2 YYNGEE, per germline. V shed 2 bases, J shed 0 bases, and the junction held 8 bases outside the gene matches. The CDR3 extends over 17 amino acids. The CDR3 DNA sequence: TGTGCCAGCAGCGTCAGGGCGACTAGCGACAGCACAGATACGCAGTATTTT. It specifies CASSVRATSDSTDTQYF.

CDR3 sequence (DNA): TGTGCCAGCAGTCCCTATACCGTAAGCTCCTATAATTCACCCCTCCACTTT. It codes for CASSPYTVSSYNSPLHF. This chain uses TRBV27 with TRBJ1-6; no definite D call. The CDR3 is 17 residues long. Germline V gene lookup returns CDR1 MNHEY and CDR2 SMNVEV (reference sequence). The ends were cut back, 5 bases at V and 0 bases at J, with 14 bases in the middle.

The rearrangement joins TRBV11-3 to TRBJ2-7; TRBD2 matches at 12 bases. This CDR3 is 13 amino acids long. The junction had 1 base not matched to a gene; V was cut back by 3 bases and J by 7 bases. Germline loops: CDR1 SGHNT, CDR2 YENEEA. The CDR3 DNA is TGTGCCAGCAGCTTCGGACTAGCGGGGGAGCAGTACTTC. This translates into CASSFGLAGEQYF.

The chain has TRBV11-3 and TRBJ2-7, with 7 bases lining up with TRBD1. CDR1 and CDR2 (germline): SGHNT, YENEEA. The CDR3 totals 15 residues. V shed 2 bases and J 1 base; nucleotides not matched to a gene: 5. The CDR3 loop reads CASSLRGDSSYEQYF. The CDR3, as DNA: TGTGCCAGCAGCTTACGAGGGGACAGTTCCTACGAGCAGTACTTC.

The CDR3 spells CASSGTSGRGTDTQYF. CDR3 sequence (DNA): TGTGCCAGCAGTGGGACTAGCGGGAGGGGAACAGATACGCAGTATTTT. The V and J genes are TRBV6-1 and TRBJ2-3; 15 positions match TRBD2. CDR1 is MNHNS and CDR2 is SASEGT in the germline V gene. Trimming cost V 4 bases and J 3 bases; bases outside gene matches: 2. The CDR3 totals 16 residues.

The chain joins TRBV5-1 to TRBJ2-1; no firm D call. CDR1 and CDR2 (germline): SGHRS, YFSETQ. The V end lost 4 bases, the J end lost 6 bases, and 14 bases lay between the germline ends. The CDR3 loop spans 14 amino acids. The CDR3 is CASSPAPPVNEQFF. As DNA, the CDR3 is TGCGCCAGCAGCCCTGCCCCCCCGGTCAATGAGCAGTTCTTC. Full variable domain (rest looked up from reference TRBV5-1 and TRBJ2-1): KAGVTQTPRYLIKTRGQQVTLSCSPISGHRSVSWYQQTPGQGLQFLFEYFSETQRNKGNFPGRFSGRQFSNSRSEMNVSTLELGDSALYLCASSPAPPVNEQFFGPGTRLTVL.

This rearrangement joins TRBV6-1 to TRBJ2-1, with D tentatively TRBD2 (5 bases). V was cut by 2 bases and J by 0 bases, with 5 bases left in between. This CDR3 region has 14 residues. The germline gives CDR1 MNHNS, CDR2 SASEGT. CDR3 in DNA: TGTGCCAGCAGTGAAAGCGGCTCCTACAATGAGCAGTTCTTC. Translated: CASSESGSYNEQFF.

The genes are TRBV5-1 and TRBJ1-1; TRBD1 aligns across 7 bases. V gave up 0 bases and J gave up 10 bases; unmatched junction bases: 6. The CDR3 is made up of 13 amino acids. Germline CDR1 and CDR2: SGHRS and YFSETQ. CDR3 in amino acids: CASSLARGRGAFF. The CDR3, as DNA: TGCGCCAGCAGCTTGGCAAGGGGGCGGGGAGCTTTCTTT. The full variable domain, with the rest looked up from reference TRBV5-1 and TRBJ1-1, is KAGVTQTPRYLIKTRGQQVTLSCSPISGHRSVSWYQQTPGQGLQFLFEYFSETQRNKGNFPGRFSGRQFSNSRSEMNVSTLELGDSALYLCASSLARGRGAFFGQGTRLTVV.

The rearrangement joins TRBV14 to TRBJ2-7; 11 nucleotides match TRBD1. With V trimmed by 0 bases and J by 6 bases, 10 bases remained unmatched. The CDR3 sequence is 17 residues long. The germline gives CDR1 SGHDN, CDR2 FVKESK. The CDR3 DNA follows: TGTGCCAGCAGCCAAGATTATTACAGGACAGGGGGCGGCGAGCAGTACTTC. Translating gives CASSQDYYRTGGGEQYF.

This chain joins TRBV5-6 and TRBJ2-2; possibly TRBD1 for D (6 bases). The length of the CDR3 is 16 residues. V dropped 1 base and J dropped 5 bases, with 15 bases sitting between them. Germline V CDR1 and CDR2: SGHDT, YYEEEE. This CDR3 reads CASSLLGQGPTGELFF. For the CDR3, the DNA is TGTGCCAGCAGCTTGTTGGGACAAGGACCGACCGGGGAGCTGTTTTTT. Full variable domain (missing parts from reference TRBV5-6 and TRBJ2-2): DAGVTQSPTHLIKTRGQQVTLRCSPKSGHDTVSWYQQALGQGPQFIFQYYEEEERQRGNFPDRFSGHQFPNYSSELNVNALLLGDSALYLCASSLLGQGPTGELFFGEGSRLTVL.